The clone carrying this TCR beta chain was counted ten times or more. Its antigen is undetermined. Each single cDNA molecule received a unique molecular identifier. A single record per CDR3 protein comes from TCRdb applying MiXCR to the 5' RACE reads. The sample has about 89,000 distinct CDR3 sequences; around a sixth are singletons. The CDR3 runs 11 residues. Trimming cost V 2 bases and J 3 bases, with 2 bases left between them. This specimen belongs to a study of early T cells in non-severe SARS-CoV-2 infection. At the level of the study: The study sequenced bulk RNA from unsorted whole blood, with chains unpaired.

The study's findings and limits: Matching with VDJdb favored anti-spike CD8 responses (missing private and CD4 specificities).

The V call is TRBV12-3 or TRBV12-4, the J call TRBJ2-7; no reliable D call. Sample: whole blood, taken at baseline. The clonotype was recovered from an adult who was a healthcare worker with PCR-confirmed SARS-CoV-2 infection or an uninfected control (not recorded which). The CDR3 DNA is TGTGCCAGCAGTTTAAACTACGAGCAGTACTTC. This encodes CASSLNYEQYF.